This T cell receptor beta chain was found in a study of cytomegalovirus exposure and HLA in healthy donors. Study background: It was reported in a later analysis that the same platform had been used for the 120 validation repertoires as for the 550 to 750 first-cohort repertoires.

Donors came from a validation cohort of over a hundred subjects, distinct from the first 666-subject cohort. The table came from immunoSEQ multiplex PCR; TCRdb's copy has only in-frame clones and leaves some out. The sample lists about 400,000 clones; roughly 88% were seen once. The TCR sequence derives from a woman in her late teens or twenties in good health and CMV-seronegative. The specimen sequenced was PBMCs.

The CDR3 DNA follows: TGTGCCAGCAGCTACACACCGACAGGGTTTAATGAAAAACTGTTTTTT. The encoded protein is CASSYTPTGFNEKLFF. This chain joins TRBV7-2 and TRBJ1-4; 7 bases match TRBD1. V was pared by 4 bases and J by 4 bases, with 9 bases of the junction left unmatched. CDR3 length: 16 amino acids. Germline CDR1 and CDR2: SGHTA and FQGNSA.